This T cell receptor beta chain was documented in a study of CD8 T cells in Susac syndrome. Findings of the study overall: As the study acknowledged, the number of individuals who were part of its TCR sequencing and HLA analysis was relatively small.

Random hexamers primed reverse transcription of about 0.45 to 1 ug RNA. MiXCR, applied by TCRdb to the immunoSEQ multiplex PCR reads, yields one record per CDR3 protein. The table shows fewer than 250,000 distinct CDR3 sequences, with approximately 90% occurring only once. In regard to this clonotype: Its antigen is still unknown.

CDR3 length: 12 amino acids. Trimming removed 9 bases at V and 6 bases at J, with 14 bases between. The sequencing sample was made of CD8+ T cells from PBMCs. This sequence originates from a human donor with multiple sclerosis. The rearrangement uses TRBV12-3 or TRBV12-4 and TRBJ1-1, with unresolved D. The CDR3 loop reads CASSQFGAEAFF. The CDR3 coding sequence is TGTGCCAGTAGTCAGTTCGGGGCTGAAGCTTTCTTT.